This T cell receptor beta chain came from a study of T cell responses to AZD1222 COVID-19 vaccine. General study results and limits: Donors, mostly white British, included more females; clonal diversity was possibly underestimated. Receipt of two AZD1222 doses was followed by a rise in Spike-specific TCR breadth and depth.

This clone was counted between two and nine times. Its antigen is not known. The CDR3 runs to 15 residues. Clones were sequenced by immunoSEQ multiplex PCR, and TCRdb holds only the in-frame ones, with some missing. There are about 110,000 clones in the sample; under 90% occur only once, and less than 6% lies in the top ten. The TCR sequence derives from an adult in good health. Specimen: peripheral blood, collected on day 0 of AZD1222 vaccination. V gene TRBV21-1 combines with J gene TRBJ2-7; no DNA check was done on the table's D call, TRBD1. TRBV21-1 is recorded as a pseudogene. Written as DNA, the CDR3 is TGTGCCAGCAGCGCAAACGACAGGGTATTCTACGAGCAGTACTTC. It codes for CASSANDRVFYEQYF.